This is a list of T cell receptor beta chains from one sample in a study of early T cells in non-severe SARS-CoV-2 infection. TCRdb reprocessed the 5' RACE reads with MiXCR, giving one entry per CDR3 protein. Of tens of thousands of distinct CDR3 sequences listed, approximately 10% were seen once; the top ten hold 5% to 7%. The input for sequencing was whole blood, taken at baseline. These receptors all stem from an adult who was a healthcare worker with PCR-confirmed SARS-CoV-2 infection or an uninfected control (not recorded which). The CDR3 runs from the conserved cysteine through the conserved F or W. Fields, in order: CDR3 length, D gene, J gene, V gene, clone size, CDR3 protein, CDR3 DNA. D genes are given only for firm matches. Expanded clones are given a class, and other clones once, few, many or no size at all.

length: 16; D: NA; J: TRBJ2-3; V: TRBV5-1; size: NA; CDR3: CASSWISGGEGDTQYF; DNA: TGCGCCAGCAGCTGGATTAGCGGTGGGGAAGGAGATACGCAGTATTTT
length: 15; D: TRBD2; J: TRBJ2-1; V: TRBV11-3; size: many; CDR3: CASRSGTSGYNEQFF; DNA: TGTGCCAGCAGATCCGGGACTAGCGGTTACAATGAGCAGTTCTTC
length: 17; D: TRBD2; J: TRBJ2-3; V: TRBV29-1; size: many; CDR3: CSVEAHSGEGGTDTQYF; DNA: TGCAGCGTCGAAGCTCATAGCGGGGAAGGCGGCACAGATACGCAGTATTTT
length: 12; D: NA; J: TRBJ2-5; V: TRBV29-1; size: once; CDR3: CSVDGNQETQYF; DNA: TGCAGCGTTGACGGGAACCAAGAGACCCAGTACTTC
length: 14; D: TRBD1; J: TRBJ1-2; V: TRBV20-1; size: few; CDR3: CSASGQGSNYGYTF; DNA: TGCAGTGCTAGTGGACAGGGATCGAACTATGGCTACACCTTC
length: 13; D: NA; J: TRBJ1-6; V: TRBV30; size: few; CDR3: CAWMGREYSPLHF; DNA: TGTGCCTGGATGGGGCGCGAATATTCACCCCTCCACTTT
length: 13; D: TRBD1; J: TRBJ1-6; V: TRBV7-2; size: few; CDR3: CASSAGQGSPLHF; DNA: TGTGCCAGCAGCGCGGGACAGGGTTCACCCCTCCATTTT
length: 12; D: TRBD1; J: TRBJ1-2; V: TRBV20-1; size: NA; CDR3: CSAPTGEDGYTF; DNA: TGCAGTGCTCCGACAGGGGAGGATGGCTACACCTTC
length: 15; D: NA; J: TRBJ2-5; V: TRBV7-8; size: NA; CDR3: CASSLEGAEQETQYF; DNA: TGTGCCAGCAGCTTAGAGGGAGCGGAACAAGAGACCCAGTACTTC
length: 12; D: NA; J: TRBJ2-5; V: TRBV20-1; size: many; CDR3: CSASGIPGTQYF; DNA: TGCAGTGCTAGCGGTATCCCCGGGACCCAGTACTTC
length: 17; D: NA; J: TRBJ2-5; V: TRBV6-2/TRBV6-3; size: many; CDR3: CASSYGRQGRRGETQYF; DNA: TGTGCCAGCAGTTACGGTCGGCAGGGGCGGCGTGGAGAGACCCAGTACTTC
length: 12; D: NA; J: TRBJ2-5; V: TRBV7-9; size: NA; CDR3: CASSLTGQTQYF; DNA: TGTGCCAGCAGCTTAACGGGTCAGACCCAGTACTTC
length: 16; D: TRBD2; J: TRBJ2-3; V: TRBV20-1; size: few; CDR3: CSARDQLAGGTDTQYF; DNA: TGCAGTGCTAGAGATCAACTAGCGGGAGGGACAGATACGCAGTATTTT
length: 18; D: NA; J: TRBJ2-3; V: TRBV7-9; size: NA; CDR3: CASSPDRVIGSSTDTQYF; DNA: TGTGCCAGCAGCCCAGACAGAGTAATTGGTTCAAGCACAGATACGCAGTATTTT
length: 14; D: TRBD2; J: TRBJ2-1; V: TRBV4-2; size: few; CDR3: CASSQKGLATEQFF; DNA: TGTGCCAGCAGCCAAAAGGGACTAGCCACTGAGCAGTTCTTC
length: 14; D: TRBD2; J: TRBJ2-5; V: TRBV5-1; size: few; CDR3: CASSPIAGEETQYF; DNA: TGCGCCAGCAGCCCCATAGCGGGGGAAGAGACCCAGTACTTC
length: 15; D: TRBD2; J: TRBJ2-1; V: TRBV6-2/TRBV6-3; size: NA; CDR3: CASKRGPNNYNEQFF; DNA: TGTGCCAGCAAGCGGGGGCCCAATAATTACAATGAGCAGTTCTTC
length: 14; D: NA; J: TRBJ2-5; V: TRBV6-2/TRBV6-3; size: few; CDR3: CASQGRAVWETQYF; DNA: TGTGCCAGCCAGGGCCGGGCAGTTTGGGAGACCCAGTACTTC